A single sample gave rise to the 24 T cell receptor beta chains below, sequenced in a study of blood T cell repertoires in COVID-19. Some clones are missing from TCRdb's copy, which holds only in-frame ones; the method was immunoSEQ multiplex PCR. The sample contains 35,000 to 40,000 clones, roughly 90% of which appear only once. Sequencing used peripheral blood. These receptors were collected from a human donor in a cohort sampled during active COVID-19.

The chain recombines TRBV19 with TRBJ1-1, with D perhaps TRBD1 (5 bases). Trimming took 10 bases from V and 4 from J, leaving 19 bases between them. CDR3 length: 14 residues. Germline CDR1 reads LNHDA; CDR2 reads SQIVND (reference sequence). As DNA, the CDR3 is TGTGCCACTTCCCTCGGGGGAATTGGCACTGAAGCTTTCTTT. Protein product: CATSLGGIGTEAFF. Variable domain in full (rest from reference TRBV19 and TRBJ1-1): DGGITQSPKYLFRKEGQNVTLSCEQNLNHDAMYWYRQDPGQGLRLIYYSQIVNDFQKGDIAEGYSVSREKKESFPLTVTSAQKNPTAFYLCATSLGGIGTEAFFGQGTRLTVV.

J is TRBJ2-1 and V is TRBV12-5; D may be TRBD1 (7 bases). This CDR3 has 12 residues. Germline V gives CDR1 LGHNT, CDR2 FRNRAP. The germline V and J ends were trimmed by 7 bases and 8 bases, with 12 bases remaining between them. CDR3 in amino acids: CASVQGEDEQFF. DNA of the CDR3: TGTGCTAGTGTTCAGGGGGAGGATGAGCAGTTCTTC.

J is TRBJ2-4 and V is TRBV18; 11 bases line up with TRBD1. V dropped 2 bases and J dropped 7; count of bases not matched to a gene: 7. CDR1 KGHSH and CDR2 LQKENI come from the germline V gene. The CDR3 runs 16 residues. In DNA, the CDR3 is TGTGCCAGCTCACCAAGTCGGACAGGGGGCGCGAACATTCAGTACTTC. It encodes CASSPSRTGGANIQYF.

V usage is TRBV27 and J usage is TRBJ2-3; perhaps TRBD1 as D (5 bases). CDR3 length: 15 amino acids. Germline assignment: CDR1 MNHEY and CDR2 SMNVEV (reference sequence). Deletions cut 6 bases from V and 2 bases from J, with 15 bases between. The CDR3 region is CASSPIGRDTDTQYF. In DNA form, the CDR3 reads TGTGCCAGCAGCCCCATAGGCAGGGACACAGATACGCAGTATTTT.

A single count supports this clone. This chain uses TRBV12-3 or TRBV12-4 with TRBJ2-2, with D perhaps TRBD1 (5 bases). The V gene lost 6 bases and the J gene lost 5 bases, with 10 bases spanning the gap. The CDR3 runs to 13 residues. CDR3 nucleotides: TGTGCCAGCAGAATAGACAGTACCGGGGAGCTGTTTTTT. Protein sequence: CASRIDSTGELFF.

The chain couples TRBV6-2 or TRBV6-3 to TRBJ2-1; 13 nucleotides align to TRBD2. Losses at the gene ends were 4 bases for V and 4 bases for J; bases not matched to a gene: 1. The CDR3 spans 15 residues. Per the germline V gene, CDR1 is MNHEY and CDR2 is SVGEGT. CDR3 loop: CASSSTSGRYNEQFF. The CDR3 DNA reads TGTGCCAGCAGTTCGACTAGCGGGAGGTACAATGAGCAGTTCTTC.

This sequence joins TRBV6-1 and TRBJ2-6; 9 bases align to TRBD1. CDR3 length: 16 residues. The trim removed 4 bases at V and 1 base at J, leaving 2 bases unmatched. Germline lookup yields CDR1 MNHNS and CDR2 SASEGT. The CDR3 DNA sequence: TGTGCCAGCAGTGTCGGACAGGGGTCTGGGGCCAACGTCCTGACTTTC. As protein: CASSVGQGSGANVLTF.

This chain joins TRBV2 and TRBJ2-7, with D tentatively TRBD2 (7 bases). The CDR3 is 16 residues long. The V gene's germline CDR1 is SNHLY and CDR2 FYNNEI. Trimming stripped 6 bases from V and 3 bases from J, with 21 bases between. CDR3 DNA: TGTGCCAGCAGCCAAGAGGGGGGGACACGACTCTACGAGCAGTACTTC. The encoded protein is CASSQEGGTRLYEQYF.

The chain links TRBV27 to TRBJ2-1, with 9 bases fitting TRBD2. Germline CDR1 MNHEY, CDR2 SMNVEV (reference sequence). Trimming took 1 base from V and 1 from J; bases not matched to a gene: 2. The length of the CDR3 is 16 residues. CDR3 sequence (DNA): TGTGCCAGCAGTTTATGGGCGGGAGGGTCCTACAATGAGCAGTTCTTC. It is translated as CASSLWAGGSYNEQFF.

CDR3 sequence (DNA): TGTGCCAGCAGCGTAGCCCCTAGCGCTAGCACAGATACGCAGTATTTT. Amino acids: CASSVAPSASTDTQYF. V is TRBV9 and J is TRBJ2-3, with D possibly matching TRBD2 (6 bases). This CDR3 region has 16 residues. Germline V gene lookup returns CDR1 SGDLS and CDR2 YYNGEE. Trimming removed 0 bases at V and 0 bases at J, with 11 bases between.

This chain joins TRBV4-1 and TRBJ1-2; 8 bases are shared with TRBD1. Germline lookup yields CDR1 MGHRA and CDR2 YSYEKL. The CDR3 is 14 amino acids. Unmatched junction bases numbered 5, after V lost 1 base and J lost 7 bases. The CDR3 DNA sequence: TGCGCCAGCAGCCAAGGGACAGGGTGGGGTGGCTACACCTTC. Protein: CASSQGTGWGGYTF.

This sequence joins TRBV30 and TRBJ2-5; 10 bases match TRBD2. Germline CDR1 is GTSNPN and CDR2 is SVGIG (reference sequence). J gave up 0 bases and V 4 bases, and 11 bases lay outside the gene matches. The CDR3 spans 17 residues. The chain's CDR3 is CAWKGSGRLWYQETQYF. CDR3 nucleotides: TGTGCCTGGAAAGGTAGCGGGAGGCTTTGGTACCAAGAGACCCAGTACTTC.

The chain has TRBV19 and TRBJ1-5, with D unresolved. The CDR3 contains 16 residues. Germline V CDR1 and CDR2: LNHDA, SQIVND (reference sequence). The V end lost 4 bases, the J end lost 0 bases, and 13 bases lay between the germline ends. CDR3 bases: TGTGCCAGTAGTACGGCGACGGGTTATAGCAATCAGCCCCAGCATTTT. It yields the protein CASSTATGYSNQPQHF.

The chain uses TRBV4-3 and TRBJ2-3; 10 nucleotides line up with TRBD2. The CDR3 has 17 amino acids. V shed 5 bases, J shed 1 base, and the junction held 9 bases outside the gene matches. The germline V gene has CDR1 LGHNA and CDR2 YSLEER. CDR3 DNA sequence: TGCGCCAGCAGCGACCTAGCGGGAGAGGGGGGCACAGATACGCAGTATTTT. This sequence encodes CASSDLAGEGGTDTQYF.

V gene TRBV7-9 combines with J gene TRBJ2-7; D is possibly TRBD2 (5 bases). The CDR3 loop spans 13 amino acids. Germline CDR1 SEHNR, CDR2 FQNEAQ (reference sequence). The V end lost 5 bases, the J end lost 2 bases, and 10 bases lay between the germline ends. CDR3 protein: CASSGAATYEQYF. CDR3 sequence (DNA): TGTGCCAGCAGCGGAGCGGCTACCTACGAGCAGTACTTC. Based on the CDR3 plus reference TRBV7-9 and TRBJ2-7, the full variable domain is DTGVSQNPRHKITKRGQNVTFRCDPISEHNRLYWYRQTLGQGPEFLTYFQNEAQLEKSRLLSDRFSAERPKGSFSTLEIQRTEQGDSAMYLCASSGAATYEQYFGPGTRLTVT.

The chain has TRBV4-2 and TRBJ2-7, with D tentatively TRBD2 (5 bases). From germline, CDR1 is LGHNA and CDR2 YNFKEQ. CDR3 length equals 14 residues. Trimming removed 5 bases at V and 2 bases at J, with 13 bases between. The CDR3 DNA reads as TGTGCCAGCAGCGAAGCGGCAGCGGCCTACGAGCAGTACTTC. Its translation: CASSEAAAAYEQYF.

This clone came up once. The gene calls are TRBV4-3 and TRBJ1-5, with D possibly matching TRBD1 (5 bases). Trimming cost V 0 bases and J 4 bases, with 10 bases left between them. Germline V lookup: CDR1 LGHNA, CDR2 YSLEER. This CDR3 region has 15 residues. The CDR3 DNA follows: TGCGCCAGCAGCCAAGATGCAGGGTGGAATCAGCCCCAGCATTTT. Translation gives CASSQDAGWNQPQHF.

This chain uses TRBV4-3 with TRBJ2-5, with TRBD2 matching over 14 bases. From germline, CDR1 is LGHNA and CDR2 YSLEER. CDR3 length: 16 residues. The junction had 1 base not matched to a gene; V was cut back by 3 bases and J by 1 base. CDR3 DNA: TGCGCCAGCAGCCAGGGACTAGCGGGAGCCCAAGAGACCCAGTACTTC. This translates into CASSQGLAGAQETQYF.

The V gene is TRBV7-2, the J gene TRBJ2-7; possible D gene TRBD1, 6 bases. Trimming removed 5 bases from V and 0 bases from J, with 11 bases in between. The CDR3 runs 14 residues. In germline, CDR1 is SGHTA, CDR2 FQGNSA. The CDR3 loop reads CASSTRQASYEQYF. The CDR3, as DNA: TGTGCCAGCAGCACCAGACAGGCCTCCTACGAGCAGTACTTC.

V and J are TRBV6-5 and TRBJ1-1; TRBD1 might be the D (6 bases). Trimming took off 7 bases at V and 4 bases at J, with 13 bases between the two ends. CDR1 is MNHEY, CDR2 SVGAGI, per germline. There are 13 residues in the CDR3. The DNA for the CDR3 is TGTGCCAGCAACAACAGGGTTGGCACTGAAGCTTTCTTT. Encoded protein: CASNNRVGTEAFF.

The CDR3 is CAWSGGGTHQANYGYTF. CDR3 bases: TGTGCCTGGAGTGGAGGGGGTACCCATCAAGCTAACTATGGCTACACCTTC. This chain joins TRBV30 and TRBJ1-2; possibly TRBD1 for D (6 bases). The length of the CDR3 is 17 residues. CDR1 is GTSNPN and CDR2 is SVGIG in the germline V gene (reference sequence). V was trimmed by 1 base and J by 0 bases, leaving 18 bases between them.

The gene calls are TRBV3-1 (or the pseudogene TRBV3-2) and TRBJ1-2, with D uncertain. CDR1 and CDR2 (germline): LGHDT, YNNKEL (reference sequence). The CDR3 runs to 15 residues. V shed 4 bases and J shed 0 bases, with 12 bases lying between them. In DNA form, the CDR3 reads TGTGCCAGCAGCCCCGGAGAGAGAGCTAACTATGGCTACACCTTC. Amino acid sequence: CASSPGERANYGYTF.

The chain has TRBV4-3 and TRBJ1-2; 7 bases fit TRBD1. Unmatched junction bases numbered 10, after V lost 0 bases and J lost 3 bases. Germline CDR1 and CDR2: LGHNA and YSLEER. The CDR3 is made up of 17 amino acids. The CDR3 DNA is TGCGCCAGCAGCCAAGACAACGGGGGACAGATTTACTATGGCTACACCTTC. It is translated as CASSQDNGGQIYYGYTF.

The gene calls are TRBV7-9 and TRBJ1-5; 9 bases are shared with TRBD1. V lost 7 bases to trimming and J lost 2 bases; unmatched junction nucleotides: 9. The CDR3 totals 16 residues. From germline, CDR1 is SEHNR and CDR2 FQNEAQ (reference sequence). CDR3 in amino acids: CASNTLQGAGNQPQHF. The CDR3 DNA reads as TGTGCCAGCAACACTTTACAGGGGGCGGGCAATCAGCCCCAGCATTTT. The full variable domain, its missing parts supplied by reference TRBV7-9 and TRBJ1-5, is DTGVSQNPRHKITKRGQNVTFRCDPISEHNRLYWYRQTLGQGPEFLTYFQNEAQLEKSRLLSDRFSAERPKGSFSTLEIQRTEQGDSAMYLCASNTLQGAGNQPQHFGDGTRLSIL.